This T cell receptor (beta chain) was found in a study of glioma-infiltrating T cells. V was clipped by 5 bases and J by 3 bases; unmatched bases: 12. This CDR3 has 16 residues. Germline lookup yields CDR1 SGHVS and CDR2 FQNEAQ. Overall study findings and caveats: Tissue-blood divergence was below expectation in non-neoplastic patients, above in gliomas. Very few CDR3 sequences were shared between tissue and blood.

Amplification of TCR alpha and beta CDR3 regions from RNA used iRepertoire nested multiplex PCR. One-step reverse transcription and amplification started from around 100-400 ng of tissue mRNA or PBMC total RNA. Via MiXCR, TCRdb re-called the multiplex PCR reads, giving one row per CDR3 protein. The sample lists 84,000 or so distinct CDR3 sequences, approximately 22% seen once, with roughly 6.7% in the top ten. This clonotype came up many times. Its antigen is still unknown. The receptor was derived from a human donor with low-grade glioma or glioblastoma, undergoing nonglioma brain surgery, or in good health (not recorded which). The sample was glioma tissue, nonneoplastic brain tissue, or PBMCs (not recorded which). The chain combines TRBV7-8 with TRBJ2-7; the match to TRBD1 covers 8 bases. The CDR3 bases are TGTGCCAGCAGCACAACCGGGACAGGCAGGATCTACGAGCAGTACTTC. Residues: CASSTTGTGRIYEQYF.